One and the same sample provided the 24 T cell receptor beta chains below, sequenced in a study of PD-L1 blockade in urothelial cancer. Stated time point: pretreatment peripheral blood. Assay used: immunoSEQ multiplex PCR; TCRdb lists only in-frame clones, some missing. The sample includes 45,000 to 65,000 clones, over 75% seen only once; the top ten take around a sixth. Sequences were derived from PBMCs, sampled around atezolizumab (anti-PD-L1) treatment. The receptors were gathered from a man between 65 and 85 years old with urothelial cancer.

V usage is TRBV11-2 and J usage is TRBJ2-2; D is perhaps TRBD1 (6 bases). The germline CDR1 and CDR2 sequences are SGHAT and FQNNGV. Trimming cost V 4 bases and J 1 base, with 13 bases left between them. The CDR3 spans 16 residues. This CDR3 is CASSSTGTRNTGELFF. The DNA for the CDR3 is TGTGCCAGCAGCTCAACCGGGACACGGAACACCGGGGAGCTGTTTTTT.

V gene TRBV13 combines with J gene TRBJ2-5, with 11 positions matching TRBD2. V shed 5 bases, J shed 2 bases, and the junction held 4 bases outside the gene matches. CDR3 length: 15 amino acids. Per germline, CDR1 PRHDT and CDR2 FYEKMQ (reference sequence). CDR3 bases: TGTGCCAGCAGCCTGACTAGCGGGATTCAAGAGACCCAGTACTTC. Translating it yields CASSLTSGIQETQYF.

The rearrangement uses TRBV27 and TRBJ2-7; D is possibly TRBD2 (6 bases). The CDR3 covers 13 residues. V was cut by 5 bases and J by 4 bases, with 12 bases left in between. Germline-derived CDR1 and CDR2 are MNHEY and SMNVEV (reference sequence). CDR3 bases: TGTGCCAGCAGTCTGCGGGATGCTTACGAGCAGTACTTC. Its protein product is CASSLRDAYEQYF.

In its sample, this clone was seen once. The CDR3 bases are TGTGCCAGCAGTTTTCCGGGACAGCCAACCTACGAGCAGTACTTC. This translates into CASSFPGQPTYEQYF. The chain is built from TRBV27 and TRBJ2-7; 7 nucleotides match TRBD1. The CDR3 runs 15 residues. The germline CDR1 and CDR2 sequences are MNHEY and SMNVEV (reference sequence). Trimming cost V 3 bases and J 2 bases; bases outside gene matches: 7.

The V gene is TRBV7-9, the J gene TRBJ1-1, with D possibly TRBD1 on 5 matching bases. CDR3 length: 15 amino acids. Trimming shortened V by 4 bases and J by 1 base, and 13 bases separated the two germline ends. Germline CDR1 SEHNR, CDR2 FQNEAQ (reference sequence). The CDR3 is CASSSIYRRNTEAFF. CDR3 nucleotides: TGTGCCAGCAGCTCCATTTACAGGAGGAACACTGAAGCTTTCTTT.

This chain uses TRBV7-8 with TRBJ2-7; TRBD1 matches 8 bases. The CDR3 covers 14 residues. V shed 5 bases and J 3 bases; nucleotides not matched to a gene: 6. The germline CDR1 and CDR2 sequences are SGHVS and FQNEAQ. CDR3: CASSIGTGHYEQYF. CDR3 coding DNA: TGTGCCAGCAGCATCGGGACAGGTCACTACGAGCAGTACTTC.

This clone was found a few times. The rearrangement uses TRBV6-5 and TRBJ1-5, with a possible D match to TRBD1 (6 bases). This CDR3 has 14 residues. CDR1 is MNHEY and CDR2 is SVGAGI in the germline V gene. Trimming removed 7 bases from V and 7 bases from J, with 17 bases in between. The CDR3 coding sequence is TGTGCCAGCACCGCGGCGGGGGGCTTACAGCCCCAGCATTTT. Translation: CASTAAGGLQPQHF.

This chain joins TRBV27 and TRBJ1-2, with 9 nucleotides matching TRBD1. V dropped 10 bases and J dropped 13; count of bases not matched to a gene: 16. The V gene's germline CDR1 is MNHEY and CDR2 SMNVEV (reference sequence). This CDR3 region has 13 residues. The CDR3 DNA follows: TGTGCCACCCGCGATGCAGGACAGGGGAGCTCCACCTTC. This gives the protein CATRDAGQGSSTF.

The gene calls are TRBV7-9 and TRBJ2-7; 8 nucleotides line up with TRBD2. Trimming removed 5 bases from V and 9 bases from J; junction bases left unmatched: 6. The CDR3 spans 12 residues. CDR1 and CDR2 from the germline V gene are SEHNR and FQNEAQ (reference sequence). The CDR3 DNA sequence: TGTGCCAGCAGCGCGAGGGCGGGGGGGCAGTACTTC. The encoded protein is CASSARAGGQYF.

The rearrangement links TRBV9 to TRBJ1-4; 10 nucleotides match TRBD1. From germline, CDR1 is SGDLS and CDR2 YYNGEE. V gave up 4 bases and J gave up 5 bases; unmatched junction bases: 8. CDR3 size: 16 residues. CDR3 sequence: CASSSQEGQGNEKLFF. The CDR3 DNA reads TGTGCCAGCAGCTCTCAGGAGGGACAGGGGAATGAAAAACTGTTTTTT.

The V gene is TRBV15, the J gene TRBJ2-7; 11 positions match TRBD2. Germline assignment: CDR1 LNHNV and CDR2 YYDKDF (reference sequence). The trim removed 2 bases at V and 2 bases at J, leaving 2 bases unmatched. This CDR3 contains 15 residues. This CDR3 is CATSRFSGRAYEQYF. CDR3 coding DNA: TGTGCCACCAGCAGATTTAGCGGGAGGGCCTACGAGCAGTACTTC. Full variable domain (outside the CDR3, taken from reference TRBV15 and TRBJ2-7): DAMVIQNPRYQVTQFGKPVTLSCSQTLNHNVMYWYQQKSSQAPKLLFHYYDKDFNNEADTPDNFQSRRPNTSFCFLDIRSPGLGDTAMYLCATSRFSGRAYEQYFGPGTRLTVT.

The chain is built from TRBV7-9 and TRBJ1-1; D might be TRBD1 (5 bases). The CDR3 extends over 13 amino acids. With 2 bases removed from V and 8 bases from J, the gap between germline ends came to 12 bases. From germline, CDR1 is SEHNR and CDR2 FQNEAQ (reference sequence). The chain's CDR3 is CASSLPQGGEAFF. In nucleotides, the CDR3 is TGTGCCAGCAGCTTACCCCAGGGAGGGGAAGCTTTCTTT.

The chain joins TRBV6-1 to TRBJ2-1; 9 bases fit TRBD1. This CDR3 is 15 amino acids long. Germline V gives CDR1 MNHNS, CDR2 SASEGT. After removal of 8 bases from V and 4 bases from J, the junction contained 9 bases not matched to a gene. CDR3 DNA sequence: TGTGCCAGCTGCCCGACAGGGGGGTTTTACAATGAGCAGTTCTTC. Protein product: CASCPTGGFYNEQFF.

The rearrangement links TRBV27 to TRBJ2-5; TRBD2 aligns across 7 bases. Germline assignment: CDR1 MNHEY and CDR2 SMNVEV (reference sequence). J lost 5 bases, V lost 8 bases, and 14 bases had no gene match. CDR3 length: 15 amino acids. The CDR3 spells CASSQRGRFGETQYF. CDR3 in DNA: TGTGCCAGCTCCCAGCGGGGACGCTTCGGGGAGACCCAGTACTTC.

This clone was detected once. The chain combines TRBV28 with TRBJ1-5, with 7 bases fitting TRBD1. J gave up 6 bases and V 6 bases, and 5 bases lay outside the gene matches. The CDR3 consists of 13 residues. Germline CDR1 reads MDHEN; CDR2 reads SYDVKM. This CDR3 is CASRSTGSQPQHF. The CDR3 DNA follows: TGTGCCAGCAGGTCGACAGGGTCTCAGCCCCAGCATTTT.

This clone was seen only a few times. J is TRBJ2-7 and V is TRBV5-4, with 10 nucleotides matching TRBD1. The CDR3 is made up of 14 amino acids. V lost 3 bases, J lost 7 bases, and 7 bases stayed unmatched. CDR1 and CDR2 (germline): SGHNT, YYREEE (reference sequence). Written as DNA, the CDR3 is TGTGCCAGCAGCTACGACAGGGGGCCACGGGAGCAGTACTTC. Amino acids: CASSYDRGPREQYF.

This chain uses TRBV27 with TRBJ1-5; 7 nucleotides align to TRBD1. The junction had 3 bases not matched to a gene; V was cut back by 4 bases and J by 3 bases. Germline V gives CDR1 MNHEY, CDR2 SMNVEV (reference sequence). The CDR3 sequence is 14 residues long. The CDR3 spells CASSSGQFNQPQHF. CDR3 DNA: TGTGCCAGCAGTTCGGGACAGTTCAATCAGCCCCAGCATTTT.

The chain employs TRBV6-1 and TRBJ1-2; TRBD1 might be the D (5 bases). The germline V gene has CDR1 MNHNS and CDR2 SASEGT. The CDR3 totals 14 residues. Trimming removed 0 bases from V and 10 bases from J, with 15 bases in between. The CDR3 spells CASSEARQGKDYTF. Written as DNA, the CDR3 is TGTGCCAGCAGTGAAGCTCGGCAGGGTAAGGACTACACCTTC.

This chain links TRBV19 with TRBJ2-7; 11 bases map to TRBD1. V gave up 6 bases and J gave up 2 bases; unmatched junction bases: 6. This CDR3 has 15 amino acids. CDR1 and CDR2 (germline): LNHDA, SQIVND (reference sequence). In nucleotides, the CDR3 is TGTGCCAGTAGGAACCCGGGACAGGGGGCCTACGAGCAGTACTTC. This codes for CASRNPGQGAYEQYF.

The genes are TRBV7-9 and TRBJ2-4, with unresolved D. Germline V gene data show CDR1 as SEHNR and CDR2 as FQNEAQ (reference sequence). The V end lost 1 base, the J end lost 8 bases, and 15 bases lay between the germline ends. The CDR3 is 15 residues long. Written as DNA, the CDR3 is TGTGCCAGCAGCTTAGGTTTGGGTCCCCAGGACATTCAGTACTTC. This sequence encodes CASSLGLGPQDIQYF.

The chain is built from TRBV6-1 and TRBJ2-1, with D tentatively TRBD1 (5 bases). The CDR3 sequence is 15 residues long. Trimming removed 6 bases from V and 3 bases from J, with 15 bases in between. From germline, CDR1 is MNHNS and CDR2 SASEGT. This CDR3 is CASSLAGNDYNEQFF. The CDR3 nucleotides are TGTGCCAGCAGCCTGGCAGGGAACGACTACAATGAGCAGTTCTTC.

The CDR3 region is CASSFGSGAGGTEAFF. DNA of the CDR3: TGCGCCAGCAGTTTTGGAAGTGGGGCGGGGGGCACTGAAGCTTTCTTT. V gene TRBV5-1 combines with J gene TRBJ1-1; TRBD1 is a possible D gene (5 bases). V dropped 5 bases and J dropped 4 bases, with 21 bases sitting between them. The CDR3 sequence is 16 residues long. Germline V gene lookup returns CDR1 SGHRS and CDR2 YFSETQ.

The chain couples TRBV11-1 to TRBJ2-5, with no clear D. From germline, CDR1 is SGHAT and CDR2 FQDESV (reference sequence). CDR3 length: 12 residues. The ends were cut back, 0 bases at V and 7 bases at J, with 6 bases in the middle. The CDR3 coding sequence is TGTGCCAGCAGCTTAGCAGCTGGGACCCAGTACTTC. This gives the protein CASSLAAGTQYF.

Only a few counts were recorded for this clone. V is TRBV5-4 and J is TRBJ2-3, with TRBD2 matching over 8 bases. This CDR3 has 13 residues. V shed 0 bases and J 14 bases; nucleotides not matched to a gene: 8. The germline V gene has CDR1 SGHNT and CDR2 YYREEE (reference sequence). This CDR3 reads CASSLGREARAYF. For the CDR3, the DNA is TGTGCCAGCAGCTTGGGGCGGGAGGCCCGCGCGTATTTT.